This T cell receptor beta chain was documented in a study of identical twins. This clonotype was found a few times. The germline V and J ends were trimmed by 5 bases and 7 bases, with 6 bases remaining between them. The CDR3 spans 10 residues. The V gene's germline CDR1 is GTSNPN and CDR2 SVGIG (reference sequence). From the 5' RACE reads, TCRdb called clonotypes with MiXCR, one entry per CDR3 protein. In the table there are over 200,000 distinct CDR3 sequences, approximately 7.1% of which are singletons. In addition, the sample was reused for a study of T cells expressing NK-cell markers.

This clonotype was sampled from a young woman in good health. The rearrangement links TRBV30 to TRBJ2-1; no definite D call. The sequenced sample consisted of CD8+ T cells sorted from blood. The CDR3 sequence is CAWGINEQFF. The CDR3 bases are TGTGCCTGGGGGATAAATGAGCAGTTCTTC.